Below, one T cell receptor (beta chain) is given with its context. Its specificity is unknown. It is unclear where the CDR3 begins or ends on the DNA, so no DNA is shown, and the CDR3 is as TCRdb lists it. The data stem from a study of cytomegalovirus exposure and HLA in healthy donors. Findings and caveats of the study: Relative to the roughly 640-donor mean, N-insertions were reportedly fewer in an Asian-associated ancestry cluster in a later analysis.

The PCR made use of 60 Vbeta and 13 Jbeta primers. The repertoire was sequenced with immunoSEQ multiplex PCR; TCRdb's copy has only in-frame clones and lacks some. The sample lists 200,000 to 250,000 clones, about 80% occurring once. Sequenced sample: PBMCs. The clonotype comes from a man between 18 and 29 years old in good health and CMV-seronegative.

CDR3 protein: CASSPGTAGSCFF. The J gene is TRBJ2-2, the V gene TRBV6-1; TRBD2, as called in the table, went unchecked against the DNA. The CDR3 is made up of 13 amino acids, end residues included. CDR1 MNHNS and CDR2 SASEGT come from the germline V gene.